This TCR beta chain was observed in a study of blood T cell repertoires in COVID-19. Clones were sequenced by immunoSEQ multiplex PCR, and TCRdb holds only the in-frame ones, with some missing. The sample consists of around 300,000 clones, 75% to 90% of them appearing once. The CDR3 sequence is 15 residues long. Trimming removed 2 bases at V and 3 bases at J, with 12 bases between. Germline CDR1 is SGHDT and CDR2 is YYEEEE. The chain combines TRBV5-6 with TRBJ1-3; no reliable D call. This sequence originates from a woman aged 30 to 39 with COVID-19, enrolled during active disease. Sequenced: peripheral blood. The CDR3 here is CASSFYRGYGNTIYF. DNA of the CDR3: TGTGCCAGCAGCTTTTATCGGGGATATGGAAACACCATATATTTT.